This T cell receptor beta chain comes out of a study of breast tumors, draining lymph nodes, adjacent tissues. This clonotype has a handful of counts. The antigen is unknown. Study-wide results and caveats: Tumor and nontumor repertoires were significantly more similar in luminal-like than in basal-like breast cancer. Data only fit, rather than demonstrated, lymph node origin of most tumor T cells. Tumor TCR diversity was below lymph nodes but above nontumor tissue.

Via MiXCR, TCRdb re-called the multiplex PCR reads, giving one row per CDR3 protein. The repertoire has about 13,000 distinct CDR3 sequences, roughly half of them found once; the top ten carry roughly 37%. The CDR3 contains 15 residues. Deletions cut 0 bases from V and 3 bases from J, with 15 bases between. Per germline, CDR1 DFQATT and CDR2 SNEGSKA (reference sequence). Sequenced input: tumor-adjacent breast tissue. This rearrangement joins TRBV20-1 to TRBJ2-7, with a tentative D call TRBD2 (6 bases). This receptor was obtained from a female donor with breast cancer. Some clones in this sample may be carry-over from other donors' samples. This CDR3 is CSARDPVSGHYEQYF. The CDR3 coding sequence is TGCAGTGCTAGAGATCCCGTTAGCGGCCACTACGAGCAGTACTTC.